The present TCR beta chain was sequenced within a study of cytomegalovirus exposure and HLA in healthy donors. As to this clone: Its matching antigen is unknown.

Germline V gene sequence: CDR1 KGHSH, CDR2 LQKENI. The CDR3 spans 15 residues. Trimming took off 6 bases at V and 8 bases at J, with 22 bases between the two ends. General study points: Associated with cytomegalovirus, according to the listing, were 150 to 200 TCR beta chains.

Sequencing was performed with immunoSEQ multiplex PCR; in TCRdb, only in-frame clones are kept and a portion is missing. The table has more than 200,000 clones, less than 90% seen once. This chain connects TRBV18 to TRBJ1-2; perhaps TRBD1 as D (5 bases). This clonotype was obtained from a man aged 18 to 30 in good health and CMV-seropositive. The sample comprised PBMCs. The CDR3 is CASSSGTLSLGGYTF. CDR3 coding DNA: TGTGCCAGCTCCTCCGGGACTCTCTCGCTTGGCGGCTACACCTTC.